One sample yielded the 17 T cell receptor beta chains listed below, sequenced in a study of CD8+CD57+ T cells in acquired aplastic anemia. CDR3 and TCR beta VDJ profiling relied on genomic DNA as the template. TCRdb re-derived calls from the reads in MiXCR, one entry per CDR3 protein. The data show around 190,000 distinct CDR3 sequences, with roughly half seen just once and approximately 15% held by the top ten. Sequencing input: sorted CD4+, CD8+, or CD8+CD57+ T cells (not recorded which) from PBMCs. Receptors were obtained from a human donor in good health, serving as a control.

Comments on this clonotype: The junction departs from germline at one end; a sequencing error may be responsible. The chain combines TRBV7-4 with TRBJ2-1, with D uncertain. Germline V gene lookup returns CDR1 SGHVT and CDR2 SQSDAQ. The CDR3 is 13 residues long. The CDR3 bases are TGTGCCAGCAGCCCCCCATCCCTTAATGGGCAGTTCTTC. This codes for CASSPPSLNGQFF. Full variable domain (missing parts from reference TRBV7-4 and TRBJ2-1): GAGVSQSPRYKVAKRGRDVALRCDSISGHVTLYWYRQTLGQGSEVLTYSQSDAQRDKSGRPSGRFSAERPERSVSTLKIQRTEQGDSAVYLCASSPPSLNGQFFGPGTRLTVL.

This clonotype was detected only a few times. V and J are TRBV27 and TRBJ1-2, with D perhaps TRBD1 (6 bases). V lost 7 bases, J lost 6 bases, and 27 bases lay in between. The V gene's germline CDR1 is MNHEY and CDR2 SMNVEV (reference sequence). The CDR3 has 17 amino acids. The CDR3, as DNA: TGTGCCAGCACTAGCGCGATTGGGACACCCGGCTGGAATGGCTACACCTTC. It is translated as CASTSAIGTPGWNGYTF.

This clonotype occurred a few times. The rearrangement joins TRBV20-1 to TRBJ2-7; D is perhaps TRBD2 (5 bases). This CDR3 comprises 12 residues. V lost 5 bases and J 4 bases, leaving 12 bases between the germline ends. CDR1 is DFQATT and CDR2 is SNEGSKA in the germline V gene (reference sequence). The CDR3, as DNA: TGCAGTGCTCTAATCGGGGAATACGAGCAGTACTTC. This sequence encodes CSALIGEYEQYF.

The CDR3 region has the DNA TGTGCCAGTAGTTTCCAGGCACAGTACAATCTCTATGGCTACACCTTC. Its translation: CASSFQAQYNLYGYTF. This sequence joins TRBV19 and TRBJ1-2; D gene unclear. CDR1 and CDR2 from the germline V gene are LNHDA and SQIVND (reference sequence). With 5 bases removed from V and 4 bases from J, the gap between germline ends came to 20 bases. CDR3 size: 16 residues.

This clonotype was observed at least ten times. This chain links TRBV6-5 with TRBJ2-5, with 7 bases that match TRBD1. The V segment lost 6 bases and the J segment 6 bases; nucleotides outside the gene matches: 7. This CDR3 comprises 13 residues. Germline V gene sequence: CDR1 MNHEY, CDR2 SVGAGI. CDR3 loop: CASRRDREKTQYF. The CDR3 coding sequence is TGTGCCAGCAGAAGAGACAGGGAGAAGACCCAGTACTTC.

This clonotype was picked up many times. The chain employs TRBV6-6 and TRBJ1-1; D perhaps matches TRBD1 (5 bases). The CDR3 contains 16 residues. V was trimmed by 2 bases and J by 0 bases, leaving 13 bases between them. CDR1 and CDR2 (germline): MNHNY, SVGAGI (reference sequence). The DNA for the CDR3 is TGTGCCAGCAGTTACGGGGCAGGTGGATTGAACACTGAAGCTTTCTTT. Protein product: CASSYGAGGLNTEAFF.

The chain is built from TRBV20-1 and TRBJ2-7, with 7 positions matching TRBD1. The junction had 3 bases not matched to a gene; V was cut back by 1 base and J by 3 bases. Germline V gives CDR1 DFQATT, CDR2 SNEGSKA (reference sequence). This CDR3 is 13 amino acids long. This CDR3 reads CSARARDSYEQYF. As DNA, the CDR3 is TGCAGTGCTAGAGCCCGGGACAGCTACGAGCAGTACTTC.

CDR3 region: CACVTGKQGNTEAFF. The CDR3 nucleotides are TGTGCCTGTGTGACAGGGAAGCAGGGAAACACTGAAGCTTTCTTT. The gene calls are TRBV30 and TRBJ1-1; 7 bases fit TRBD1. CDR3 size: 15 residues. Trimming removed 6 bases from V and 2 bases from J; junction bases left unmatched: 12. Germline V gene data show CDR1 as GTSNPN and CDR2 as SVGIG (reference sequence).

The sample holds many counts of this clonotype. CDR3 in DNA: TGTGCCAGCACCCTACACTCGACAGGGGTAAGCTCCTACGAGCAGTACTTC. This codes for CASTLHSTGVSSYEQYF. The chain joins TRBV7-9 to TRBJ2-7, with 8 bases lining up with TRBD1. J gave up 0 bases and V 7 bases, and 14 bases lay outside the gene matches. CDR3 length equals 17 residues. The V gene's germline CDR1 is SEHNR and CDR2 FQNEAQ (reference sequence).

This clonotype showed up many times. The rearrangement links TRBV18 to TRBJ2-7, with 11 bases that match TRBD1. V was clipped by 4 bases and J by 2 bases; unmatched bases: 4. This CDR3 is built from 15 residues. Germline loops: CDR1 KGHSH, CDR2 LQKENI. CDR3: CASSRPGQGAYEQYF. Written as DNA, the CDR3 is TGTGCCAGCTCACGCCCGGGACAGGGGGCCTACGAGCAGTACTTC. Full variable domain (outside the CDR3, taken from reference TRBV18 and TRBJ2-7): NAGVMQNPRHLVRRRGQEARLRCSPMKGHSHVYWYRQLPEEGLKFMVYLQKENIIDESGMPKERFSAEFPKEGPSILRIQQVVRGDSAAYFCASSRPGQGAYEQYFGPGTRLTVT.

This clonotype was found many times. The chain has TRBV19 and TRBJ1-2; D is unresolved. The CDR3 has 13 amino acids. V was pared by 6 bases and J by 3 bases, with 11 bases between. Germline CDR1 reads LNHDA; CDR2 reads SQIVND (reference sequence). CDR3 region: CASSRTPDYGYTF. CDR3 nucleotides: TGTGCCAGTAGCCGAACACCTGACTATGGCTACACCTTC.

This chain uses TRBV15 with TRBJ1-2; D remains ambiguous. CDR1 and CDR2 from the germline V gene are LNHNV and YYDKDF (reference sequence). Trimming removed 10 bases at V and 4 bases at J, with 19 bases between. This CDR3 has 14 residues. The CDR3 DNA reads TGTGCCAGTAGAGAGCGACCGTCGTTCTATGGCTACACCTTC. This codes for CASRERPSFYGYTF.

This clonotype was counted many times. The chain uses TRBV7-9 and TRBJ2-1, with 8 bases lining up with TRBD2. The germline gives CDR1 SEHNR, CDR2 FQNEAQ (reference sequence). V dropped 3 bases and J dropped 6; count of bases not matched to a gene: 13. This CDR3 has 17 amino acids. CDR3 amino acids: CASSFPPLSGAINEQFF. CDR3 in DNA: TGTGCCAGCAGCTTCCCCCCCCTTAGCGGGGCTATCAATGAGCAGTTCTTC.

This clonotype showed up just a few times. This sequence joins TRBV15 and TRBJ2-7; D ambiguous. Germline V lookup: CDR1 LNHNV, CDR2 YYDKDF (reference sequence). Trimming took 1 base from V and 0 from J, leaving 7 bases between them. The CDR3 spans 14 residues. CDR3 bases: TGTGCCACCAGCAGAGGGCAGGTCTCCTACGAGCAGTACTTC. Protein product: CATSRGQVSYEQYF. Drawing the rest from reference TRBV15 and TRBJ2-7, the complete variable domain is DAMVIQNPRYQVTQFGKPVTLSCSQTLNHNVMYWYQQKSSQAPKLLFHYYDKDFNNEADTPDNFQSRRPNTSFCFLDIRSPGLGDTAMYLCATSRGQVSYEQYFGPGTRLTVT.

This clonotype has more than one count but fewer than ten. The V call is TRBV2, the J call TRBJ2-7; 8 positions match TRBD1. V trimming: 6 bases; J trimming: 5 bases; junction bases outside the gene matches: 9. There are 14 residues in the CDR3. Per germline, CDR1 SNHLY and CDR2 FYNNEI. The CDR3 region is CASRRQGIIDEQYF. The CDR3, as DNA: TGTGCCAGCAGGAGACAGGGGATAATCGACGAGCAGTACTTC. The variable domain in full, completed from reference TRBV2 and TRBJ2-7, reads EPEVTQTPSHQVTQMGQEVILRCVPISNHLYFYWYRQILGQKVEFLVSFYNNEISEKSEIFDDQFSVERPDGSNFTLKIRSTKLEDSAMYFCASRRQGIIDEQYFGPGTRLTVT.

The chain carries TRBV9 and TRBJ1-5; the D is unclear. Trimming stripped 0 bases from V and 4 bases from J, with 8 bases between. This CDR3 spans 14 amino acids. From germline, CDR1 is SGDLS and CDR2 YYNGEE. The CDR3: CASSVDFGNQPQHF. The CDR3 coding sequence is TGTGCCAGCAGCGTAGATTTTGGGAATCAGCCCCAGCATTTT.

The CDR3 protein is CASSIDREWPGNTIYF. Written as DNA, the CDR3 is TGTGCCAGCAGCATAGACAGGGAATGGCCTGGAAACACCATATATTTT. This rearrangement joins TRBV5-4 to TRBJ1-3; 7 bases align to TRBD1. The CDR3 loop spans 16 amino acids. The germline V gene has CDR1 SGHNT and CDR2 YYREEE (reference sequence). Losses at the gene ends were 4 bases for V and 2 bases for J; bases not matched to a gene: 9.